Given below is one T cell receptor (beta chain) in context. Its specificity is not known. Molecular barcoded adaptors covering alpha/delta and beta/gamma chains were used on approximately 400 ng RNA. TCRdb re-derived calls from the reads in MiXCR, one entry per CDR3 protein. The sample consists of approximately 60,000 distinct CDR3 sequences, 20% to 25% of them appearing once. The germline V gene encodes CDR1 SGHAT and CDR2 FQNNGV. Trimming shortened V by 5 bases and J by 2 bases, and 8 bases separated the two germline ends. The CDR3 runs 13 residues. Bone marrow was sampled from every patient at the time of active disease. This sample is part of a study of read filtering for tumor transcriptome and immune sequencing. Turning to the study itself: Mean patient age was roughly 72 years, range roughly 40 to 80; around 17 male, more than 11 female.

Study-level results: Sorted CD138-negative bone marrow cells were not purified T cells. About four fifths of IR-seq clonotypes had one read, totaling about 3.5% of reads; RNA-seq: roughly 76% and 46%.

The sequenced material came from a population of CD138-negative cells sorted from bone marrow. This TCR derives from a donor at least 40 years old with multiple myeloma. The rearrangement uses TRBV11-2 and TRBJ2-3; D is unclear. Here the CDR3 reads CASSAQATDTQYF. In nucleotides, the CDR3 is TGTGCCAGCAGCGCCCAAGCCACAGATACGCAGTATTTT.